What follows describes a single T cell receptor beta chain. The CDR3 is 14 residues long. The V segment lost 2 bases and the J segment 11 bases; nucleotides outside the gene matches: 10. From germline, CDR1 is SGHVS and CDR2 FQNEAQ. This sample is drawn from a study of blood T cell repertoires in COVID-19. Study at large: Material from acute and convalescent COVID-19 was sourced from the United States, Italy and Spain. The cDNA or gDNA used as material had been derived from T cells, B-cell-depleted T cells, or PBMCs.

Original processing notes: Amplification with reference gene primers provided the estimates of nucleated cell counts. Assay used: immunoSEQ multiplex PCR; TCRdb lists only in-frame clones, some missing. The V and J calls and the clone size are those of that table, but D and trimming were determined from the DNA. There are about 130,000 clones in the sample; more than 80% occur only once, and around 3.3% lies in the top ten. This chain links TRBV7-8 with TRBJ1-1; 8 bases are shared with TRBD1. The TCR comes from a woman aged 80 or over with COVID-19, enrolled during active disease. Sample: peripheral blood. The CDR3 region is CASSLRRDRTLAFF. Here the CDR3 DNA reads TGTGCCAGCAGCTTACGCCGGGACAGGACCCTGGCTTTCTTT.